The clone carrying this T cell receptor (beta chain) was seen only a few times. Its antigen is currently unknown. Using immunoSEQ multiplex PCR, the repertoire was profiled, and TCRdb retains in-frame clones only, with some absent. The data hold some 630,000 clones, with 60% to 80% observed a single time. This record comes from a study of shared clonotypes between healthy human individuals. Study-level background: Researchers drew samples from a couple of women and a few men aged 18 to 49. General study results and limits: Investigators collected only blood, and repertoires in tissues likely differ. Among donors, the sharing of clonotypes was expected to be influenced by sequencing depth.

Healthy adults negative for HIV, lacking recent acute infections or vaccinations, served as donors. This CDR3 spans 16 amino acids. The germline V gene has CDR1 KGHSH and CDR2 LQKENI. The V end lost 3 bases, the J end lost 5 bases, and 16 bases lay between the germline ends. The specimen sequenced was memory CD4+ T cells sorted from blood. The subset was: CD45RA-negative fraction. This chain joins TRBV18 and TRBJ2-2; D may be TRBD1 (5 bases). The origin of this receptor is a woman aged 25 to 39 in good health. The CDR3 region has the DNA TGTGCCAGCTCACCGGGCGCAGGGCTTGGGACCGGGGAGCTGTTTTTT. It specifies CASSPGAGLGTGELFF.